This TCR beta chain was obtained from a study of cytomegalovirus exposure and HLA in healthy donors. Study-wide results and limits: The presence/absence work took it that sequencing depth was about the same across donors. There were reportedly fewer N-insertions in an Asian-associated ancestry cluster than the roughly 670-donor mean, in a later analysis. According to the study, roughly 160 TCR beta chains were cytomegalovirus-associated.

Primers: 60 Vbeta forward and 13 Jbeta reverse. TCRdb keeps only in-frame clones here, not all; method: immunoSEQ multiplex PCR. The sample contains about 150,000 clones, around 10% of which appear only once. Only a few counts were recorded for this clone. No antigen is known for it. The CDR3 covers 13 residues. V was shortened by 2 bases and J by 2 bases, with 7 bases between the two germline ends. The V gene's germline CDR1 is MDHEN and CDR2 SYDVKM. The specimen was PBMCs. The sequence derives from a male donor in good health and CMV-seronegative. The chain employs TRBV28 and TRBJ2-7; D is unclear. The CDR3 region is CASSLRGPYEQYF. CDR3 sequence (DNA): TGTGCCAGCAGTTTAAGAGGTCCCTACGAGCAGTACTTC.